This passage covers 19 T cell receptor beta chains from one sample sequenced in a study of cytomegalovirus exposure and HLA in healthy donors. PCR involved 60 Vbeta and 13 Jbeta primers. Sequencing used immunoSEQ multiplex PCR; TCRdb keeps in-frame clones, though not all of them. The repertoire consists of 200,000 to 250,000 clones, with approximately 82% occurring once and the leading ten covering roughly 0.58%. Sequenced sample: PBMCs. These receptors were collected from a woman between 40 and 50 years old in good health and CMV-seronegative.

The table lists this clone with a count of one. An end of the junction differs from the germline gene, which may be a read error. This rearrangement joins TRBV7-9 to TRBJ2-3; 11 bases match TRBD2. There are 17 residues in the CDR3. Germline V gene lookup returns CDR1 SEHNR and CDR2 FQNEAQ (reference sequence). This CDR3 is CSSSSGLAAPSTDTQYF. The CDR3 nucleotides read TGTTCCAGCAGCTCGGGACTAGCGGCGCCTAGCACAGATACGCAGTATTTT.

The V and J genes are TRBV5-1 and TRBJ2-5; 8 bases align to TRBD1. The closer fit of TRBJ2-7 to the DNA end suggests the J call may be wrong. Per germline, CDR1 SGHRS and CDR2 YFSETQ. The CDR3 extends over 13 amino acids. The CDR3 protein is CASSPRGPYEQYF. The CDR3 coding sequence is TGCGCCAGCAGCCCCAGGGGGCCCTACGAGCAGTACTTC.

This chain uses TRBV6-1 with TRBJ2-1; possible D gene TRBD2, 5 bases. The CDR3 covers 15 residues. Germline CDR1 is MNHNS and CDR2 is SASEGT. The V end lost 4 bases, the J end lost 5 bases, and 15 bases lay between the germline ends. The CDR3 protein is CASSGSDDGNNEQFF. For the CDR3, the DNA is TGTGCCAGCAGTGGGTCAGACGACGGGAACAATGAGCAGTTCTTC.

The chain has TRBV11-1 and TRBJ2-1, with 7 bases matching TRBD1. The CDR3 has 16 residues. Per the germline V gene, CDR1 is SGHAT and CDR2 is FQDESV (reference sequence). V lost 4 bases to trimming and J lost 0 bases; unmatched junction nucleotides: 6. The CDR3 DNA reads TGTGCCAGCAGCTCCCAGACAGGGCTCTCCTACAATGAGCAGTTCTTC. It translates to CASSSQTGLSYNEQFF.

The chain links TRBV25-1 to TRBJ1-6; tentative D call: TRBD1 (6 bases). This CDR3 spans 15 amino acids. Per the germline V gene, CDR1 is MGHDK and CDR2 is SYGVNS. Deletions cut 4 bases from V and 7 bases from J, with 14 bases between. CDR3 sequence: CASSVPGAGNSPLHF. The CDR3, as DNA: TGTGCCAGCAGTGTACCAGGGGCGGGCAATTCACCCCTCCACTTT.

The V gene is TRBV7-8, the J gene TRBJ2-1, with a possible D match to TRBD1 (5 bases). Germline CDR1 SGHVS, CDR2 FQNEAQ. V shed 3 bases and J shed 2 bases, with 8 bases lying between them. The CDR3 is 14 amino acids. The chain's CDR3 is CASSFQGTYNEQFF. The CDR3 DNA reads TGTGCCAGCAGCTTTCAGGGAACCTACAATGAGCAGTTCTTC.

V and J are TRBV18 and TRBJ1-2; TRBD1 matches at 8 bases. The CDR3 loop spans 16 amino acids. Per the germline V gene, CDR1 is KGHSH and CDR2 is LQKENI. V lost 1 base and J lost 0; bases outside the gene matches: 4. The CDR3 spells CASSPRDRISNYGYTF. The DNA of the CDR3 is TGTGCCAGCTCACCACGGGACAGGATTTCTAACTATGGCTACACCTTC.

The CDR3 is CASSYRGGKAGELFF. The DNA for the CDR3 is TGTGCCAGCAGCTACAGGGGTGGAAAGGCCGGGGAGCTGTTTTTT. This chain joins TRBV6-5 and TRBJ2-2; TRBD1 aligns across 7 bases. CDR3 length: 15 residues. Germline-derived CDR1 and CDR2 are MNHEY and SVGAGI. V lost 6 bases to trimming and J lost 6 bases; unmatched junction nucleotides: 10.

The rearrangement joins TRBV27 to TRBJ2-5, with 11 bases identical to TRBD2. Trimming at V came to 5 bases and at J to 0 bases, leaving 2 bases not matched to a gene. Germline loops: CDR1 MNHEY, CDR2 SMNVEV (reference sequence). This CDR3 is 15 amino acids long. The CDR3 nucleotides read TGTGCCAGCAGTAGACTAGCGGGGTACCAAGAGACCCAGTACTTC. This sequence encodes CASSRLAGYQETQYF.

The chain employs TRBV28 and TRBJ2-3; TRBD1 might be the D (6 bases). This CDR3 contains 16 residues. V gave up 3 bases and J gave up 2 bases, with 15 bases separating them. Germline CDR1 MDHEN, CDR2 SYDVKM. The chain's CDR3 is CASSFRGSMVTDTQYF. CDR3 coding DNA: TGTGCCAGCAGTTTCAGGGGTTCGATGGTCACAGATACGCAGTATTTT.

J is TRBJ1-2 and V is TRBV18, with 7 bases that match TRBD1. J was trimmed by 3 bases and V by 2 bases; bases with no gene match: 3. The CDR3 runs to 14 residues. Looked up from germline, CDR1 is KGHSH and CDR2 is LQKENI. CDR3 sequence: CASSPKTGDYGYTF. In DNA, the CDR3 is TGTGCCAGCTCACCAAAAACAGGGGACTATGGCTACACCTTC.

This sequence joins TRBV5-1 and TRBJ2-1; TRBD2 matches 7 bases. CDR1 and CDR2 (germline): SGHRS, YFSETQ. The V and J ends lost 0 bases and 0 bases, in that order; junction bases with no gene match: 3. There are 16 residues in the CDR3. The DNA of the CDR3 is TGCGCCAGCAGCTTGGTGGGGGGGGGCTCCTACAATGAGCAGTTCTTC. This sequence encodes CASSLVGGGSYNEQFF.

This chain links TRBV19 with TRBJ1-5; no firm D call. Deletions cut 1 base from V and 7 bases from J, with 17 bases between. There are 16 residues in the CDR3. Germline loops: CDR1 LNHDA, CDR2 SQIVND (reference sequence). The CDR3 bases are TGTGCCAGTAGTATAGGCCCTTTGCGGTCGGAGCAGCCCCAGCATTTT. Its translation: CASSIGPLRSEQPQHF.

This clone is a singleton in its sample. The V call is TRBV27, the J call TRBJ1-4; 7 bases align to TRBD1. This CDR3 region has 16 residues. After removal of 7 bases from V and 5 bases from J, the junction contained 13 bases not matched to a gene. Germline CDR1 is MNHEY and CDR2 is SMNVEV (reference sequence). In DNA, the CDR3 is TGTGCCAGCACCCTTGAGGACAGGATGAAAAATGAAAAACTGTTTTTT. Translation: CASTLEDRMKNEKLFF.

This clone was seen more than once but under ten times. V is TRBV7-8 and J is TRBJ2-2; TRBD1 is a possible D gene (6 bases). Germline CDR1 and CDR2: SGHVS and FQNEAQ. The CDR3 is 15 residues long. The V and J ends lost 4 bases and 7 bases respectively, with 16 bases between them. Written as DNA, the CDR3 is TGTGCCAGCAGCTCGGACAGTGTGAGAATCGGGGAGCTGTTTTTT. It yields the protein CASSSDSVRIGELFF.

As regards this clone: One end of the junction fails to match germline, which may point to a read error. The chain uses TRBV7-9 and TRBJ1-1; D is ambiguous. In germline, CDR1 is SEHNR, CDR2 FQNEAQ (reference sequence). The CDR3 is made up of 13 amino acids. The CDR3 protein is CSSRETLNTEAFF. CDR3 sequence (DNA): TGTTCCAGCAGAGAGACACTGAACACTGAAGCTTTCTTT. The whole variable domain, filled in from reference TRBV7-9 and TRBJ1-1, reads DTGVSQNPRHKITKRGQNVTFRCDPISEHNRLYWYRQTLGQGPEFLTYFQNEAQLEKSRLLSDRFSAERPKGSFSTLEIQRTEQGDSAMYLCSSRETLNTEAFFGQGTRLTVV.

The CDR3 loop is CASSTGGTDTQYF. The CDR3 DNA reads TGTGCCTCCAGCACGGGGGGCACAGATACGCAGTATTTT. The rearrangement links TRBV6-6 to TRBJ2-3, with a weak D call TRBD2 (6 bases). CDR1 and CDR2 (germline): MNHNY, SVGAGI (reference sequence). CDR3 length: 13 amino acids. Between the trimmed V and J ends, which lost 11 bases and 1 base, there was a span of 13 bases.

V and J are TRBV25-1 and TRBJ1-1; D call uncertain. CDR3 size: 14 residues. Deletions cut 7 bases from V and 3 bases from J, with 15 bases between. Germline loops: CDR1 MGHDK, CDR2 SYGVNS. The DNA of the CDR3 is TGTGCCAGCACCCAGTCGGGATCGTACACTGAAGCTTTCTTT. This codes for CASTQSGSYTEAFF.

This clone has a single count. The CDR3 loop reads CASSQGTGHQPQHF. The CDR3 coding sequence is TGTGCCAGCAGCCAGGGGACAGGGCATCAGCCCCAGCATTTT. This rearrangement joins TRBV7-8 to TRBJ1-5; TRBD1 agrees at 9 bases. Germline CDR1 is SGHVS and CDR2 is FQNEAQ. V lost 5 bases and J lost 5; bases outside the gene matches: 4. This CDR3 is built from 14 residues.